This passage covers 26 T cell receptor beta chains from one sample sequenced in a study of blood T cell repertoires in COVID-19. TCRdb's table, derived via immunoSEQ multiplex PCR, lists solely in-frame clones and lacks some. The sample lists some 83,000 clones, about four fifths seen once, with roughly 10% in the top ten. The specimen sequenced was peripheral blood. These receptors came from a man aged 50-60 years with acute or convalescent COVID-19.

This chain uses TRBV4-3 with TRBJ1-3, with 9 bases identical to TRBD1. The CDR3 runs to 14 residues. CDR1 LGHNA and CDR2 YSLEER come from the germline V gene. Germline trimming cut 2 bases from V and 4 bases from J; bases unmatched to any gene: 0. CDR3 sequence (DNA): TGCGCCAGCAGCCAAACAGGGGGCGGAAACACCATATATTTT. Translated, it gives CASSQTGGGNTIYF.

The CDR3 nucleotides are TGTGCCACCAGTATCCGGGACAGGGTTTCTGCTTTCTTT. This sequence encodes CATSIRDRVSAFF. The V and J genes are TRBV15 and TRBJ1-1; 9 bases fit TRBD1. Germline trimming cut 6 bases from V and 11 bases from J; bases unmatched to any gene: 10. This CDR3 is built from 13 residues. Looked up from germline, CDR1 is LNHNV and CDR2 is YYDKDF (reference sequence).

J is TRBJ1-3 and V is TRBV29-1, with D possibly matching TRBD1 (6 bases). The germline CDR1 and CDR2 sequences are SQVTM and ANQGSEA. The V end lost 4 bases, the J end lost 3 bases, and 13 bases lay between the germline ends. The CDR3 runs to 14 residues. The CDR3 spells CSVGRGRGGNTIYF. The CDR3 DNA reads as TGCAGCGTTGGCCGTGGCAGGGGTGGAAACACCATATATTTT.

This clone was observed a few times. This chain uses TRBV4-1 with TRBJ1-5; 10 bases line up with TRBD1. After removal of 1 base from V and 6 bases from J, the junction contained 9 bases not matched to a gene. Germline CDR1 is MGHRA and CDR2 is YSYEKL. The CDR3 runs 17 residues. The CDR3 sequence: CASSQVPGTGVAQPQHF. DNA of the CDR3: TGCGCCAGCAGCCAAGTCCCCGGGACAGGGGTTGCTCAGCCCCAGCATTTT.

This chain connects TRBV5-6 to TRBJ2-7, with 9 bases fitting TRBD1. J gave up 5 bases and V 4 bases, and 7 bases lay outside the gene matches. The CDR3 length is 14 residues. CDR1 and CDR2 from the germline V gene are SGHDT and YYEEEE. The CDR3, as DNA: TGTGCCAGCAGCCTCACAGGGGGCGGCGACGAGCAGTACTTC. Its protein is CASSLTGGGDEQYF.

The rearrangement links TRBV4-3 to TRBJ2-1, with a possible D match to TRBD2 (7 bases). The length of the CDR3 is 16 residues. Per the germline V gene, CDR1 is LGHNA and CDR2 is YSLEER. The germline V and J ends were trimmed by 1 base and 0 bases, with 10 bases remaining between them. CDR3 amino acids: CASSQVGGPSYNEQFF. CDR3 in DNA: TGCGCCAGCAGCCAAGTCGGGGGGCCCTCCTACAATGAGCAGTTCTTC.

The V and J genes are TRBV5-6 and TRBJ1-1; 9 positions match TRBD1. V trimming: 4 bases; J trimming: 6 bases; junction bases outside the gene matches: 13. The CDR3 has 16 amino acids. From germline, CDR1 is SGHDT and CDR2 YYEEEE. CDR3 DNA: TGTGCCAGCAGCCTGACCTATCGGGACAGGGAGGCTGAAGCTTTCTTT. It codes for CASSLTYRDREAEAFF.

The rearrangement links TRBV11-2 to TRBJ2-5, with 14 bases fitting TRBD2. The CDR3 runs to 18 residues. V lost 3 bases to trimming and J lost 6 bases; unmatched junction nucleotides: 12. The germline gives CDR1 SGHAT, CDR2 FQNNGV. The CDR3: CASSLLALGTSGRKTQYF. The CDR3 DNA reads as TGTGCCAGCAGCTTGTTGGCTCTTGGGACTAGCGGGAGAAAGACCCAGTACTTC.

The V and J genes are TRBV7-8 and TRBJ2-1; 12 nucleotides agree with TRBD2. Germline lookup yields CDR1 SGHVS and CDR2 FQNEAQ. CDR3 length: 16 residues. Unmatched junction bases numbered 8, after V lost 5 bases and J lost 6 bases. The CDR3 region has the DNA TGTGCCAGCAGCCGAGCCGGGACTAGCGGGTCCAATGAGCAGTTCTTC. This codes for CASSRAGTSGSNEQFF.

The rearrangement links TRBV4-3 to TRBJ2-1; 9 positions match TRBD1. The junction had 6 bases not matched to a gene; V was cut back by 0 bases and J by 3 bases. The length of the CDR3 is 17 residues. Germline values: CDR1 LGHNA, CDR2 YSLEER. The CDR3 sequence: CASSQDPGQGFYNEQFF. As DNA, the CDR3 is TGCGCCAGCAGCCAAGACCCGGGACAGGGATTCTACAATGAGCAGTTCTTC.

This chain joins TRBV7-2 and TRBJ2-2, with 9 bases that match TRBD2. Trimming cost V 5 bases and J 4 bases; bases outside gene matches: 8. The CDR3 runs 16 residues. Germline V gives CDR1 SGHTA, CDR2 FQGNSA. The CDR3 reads CASSRRLAGTTGELFF. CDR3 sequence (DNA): TGTGCCAGCAGCCGTCGCCTAGCGGGGACCACCGGGGAGCTGTTTTTT.

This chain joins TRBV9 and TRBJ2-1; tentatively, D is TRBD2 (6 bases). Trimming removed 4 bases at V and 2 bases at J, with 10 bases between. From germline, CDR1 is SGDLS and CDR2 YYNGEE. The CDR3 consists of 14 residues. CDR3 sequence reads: CASSTRLAYNEQFF. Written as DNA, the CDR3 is TGTGCCAGCAGCACCCGACTAGCCTACAATGAGCAGTTCTTC.

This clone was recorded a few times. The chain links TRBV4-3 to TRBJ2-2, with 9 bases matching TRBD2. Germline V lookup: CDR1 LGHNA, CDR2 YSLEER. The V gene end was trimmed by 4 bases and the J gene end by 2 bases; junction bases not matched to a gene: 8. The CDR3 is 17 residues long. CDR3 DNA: TGCGCCAGCAGCCCTTCTGAGCGGGAGGTTAACACCGGGGAGCTGTTTTTT. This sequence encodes CASSPSEREVNTGELFF.

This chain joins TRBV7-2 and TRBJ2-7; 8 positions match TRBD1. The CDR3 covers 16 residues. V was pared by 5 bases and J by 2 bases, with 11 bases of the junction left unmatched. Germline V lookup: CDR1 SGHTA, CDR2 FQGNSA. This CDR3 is CASSTRAGTGAYEQYF. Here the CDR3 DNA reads TGTGCCAGCAGCACCAGGGCAGGGACAGGCGCCTACGAGCAGTACTTC. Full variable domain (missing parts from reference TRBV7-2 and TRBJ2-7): GAGVSQSPSNKVTEKGKDVELRCDPISGHTALYWYRQSLGQGLEFLIYFQGNSAPDKSGLPSDRFSAERTGGSVSTLTIQRTQQEDSAVYLCASSTRAGTGAYEQYFGPGTRLTVT.

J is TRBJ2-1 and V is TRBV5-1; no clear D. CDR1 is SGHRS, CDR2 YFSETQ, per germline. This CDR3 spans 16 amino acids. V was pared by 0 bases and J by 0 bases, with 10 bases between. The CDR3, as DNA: TGCGCCAGCAGCTTGGTTGCGGCAAGCTCCTACAATGAGCAGTTCTTC. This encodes CASSLVAASSYNEQFF. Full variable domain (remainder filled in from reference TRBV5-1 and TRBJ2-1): KAGVTQTPRYLIKTRGQQVTLSCSPISGHRSVSWYQQTPGQGLQFLFEYFSETQRNKGNFPGRFSGRQFSNSRSEMNVSTLELGDSALYLCASSLVAASSYNEQFFGPGTRLTVL.

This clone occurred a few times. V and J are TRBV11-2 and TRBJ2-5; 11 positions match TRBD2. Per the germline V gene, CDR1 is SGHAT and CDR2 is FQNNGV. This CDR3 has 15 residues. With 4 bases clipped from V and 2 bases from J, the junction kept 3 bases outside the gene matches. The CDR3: CASSYSGGGQETQYF. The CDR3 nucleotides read TGTGCCAGCAGCTATAGCGGGGGGGGGCAAGAGACCCAGTACTTC.

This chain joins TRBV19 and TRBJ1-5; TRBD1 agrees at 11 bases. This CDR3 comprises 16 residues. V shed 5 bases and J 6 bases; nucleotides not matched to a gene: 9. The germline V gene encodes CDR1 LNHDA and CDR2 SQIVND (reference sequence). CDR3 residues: CASSLRTGGAGQPQHF. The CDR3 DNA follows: TGTGCCAGTAGTCTACGGACAGGGGGCGCGGGTCAGCCCCAGCATTTT.

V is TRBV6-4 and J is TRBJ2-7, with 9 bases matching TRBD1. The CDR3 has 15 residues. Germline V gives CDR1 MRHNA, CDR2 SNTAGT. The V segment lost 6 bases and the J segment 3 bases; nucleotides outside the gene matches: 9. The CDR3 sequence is CASRTLGQGDYEQYF. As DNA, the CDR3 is TGTGCCAGCAGAACCCTGGGACAGGGAGACTACGAGCAGTACTTC.

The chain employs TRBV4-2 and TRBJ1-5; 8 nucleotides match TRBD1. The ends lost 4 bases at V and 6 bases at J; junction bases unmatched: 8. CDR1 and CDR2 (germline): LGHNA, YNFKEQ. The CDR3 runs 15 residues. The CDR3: CASSPKDREGQPQHF. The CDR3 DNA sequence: TGTGCCAGCAGCCCGAAGGACAGGGAAGGTCAGCCCCAGCATTTT.

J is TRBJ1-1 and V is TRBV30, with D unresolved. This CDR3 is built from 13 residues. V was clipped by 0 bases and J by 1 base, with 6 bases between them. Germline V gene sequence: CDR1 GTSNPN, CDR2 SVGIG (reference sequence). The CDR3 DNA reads TGTGCCTGGAGTGTACGGGGGAACACTGAAGCTTTCTTT. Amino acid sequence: CAWSVRGNTEAFF.

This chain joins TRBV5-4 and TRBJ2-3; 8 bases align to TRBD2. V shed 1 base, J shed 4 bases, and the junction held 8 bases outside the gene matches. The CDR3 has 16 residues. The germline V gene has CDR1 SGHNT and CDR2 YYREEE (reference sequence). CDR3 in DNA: TGTGCCAGCAGCTTGAGGCAAGCGGGAGCGGCAGATACGCAGTATTTT. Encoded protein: CASSLRQAGAADTQYF.

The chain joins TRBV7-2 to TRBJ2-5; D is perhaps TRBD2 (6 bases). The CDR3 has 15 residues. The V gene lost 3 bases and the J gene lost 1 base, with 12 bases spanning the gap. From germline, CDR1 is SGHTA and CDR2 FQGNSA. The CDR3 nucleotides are TGTGCCAGCAGCTTGGGGGACTCCCTCCAAGAGACCCAGTACTTC. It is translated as CASSLGDSLQETQYF.

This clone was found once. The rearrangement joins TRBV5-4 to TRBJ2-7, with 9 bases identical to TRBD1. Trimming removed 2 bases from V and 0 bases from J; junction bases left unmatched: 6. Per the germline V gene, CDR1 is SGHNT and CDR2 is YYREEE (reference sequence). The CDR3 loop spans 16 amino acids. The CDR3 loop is CASSLPGTGSSYEQYF. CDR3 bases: TGTGCCAGCAGCTTACCCGGGACAGGGAGCTCCTACGAGCAGTACTTC.

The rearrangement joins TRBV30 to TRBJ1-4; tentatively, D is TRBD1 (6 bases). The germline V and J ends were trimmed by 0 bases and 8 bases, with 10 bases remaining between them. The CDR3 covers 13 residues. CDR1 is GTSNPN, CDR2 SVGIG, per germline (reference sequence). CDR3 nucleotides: TGTGCCTGGAGTGTATCCAGGGGAGAAAAACTGTTTTTT. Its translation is CAWSVSRGEKLFF.

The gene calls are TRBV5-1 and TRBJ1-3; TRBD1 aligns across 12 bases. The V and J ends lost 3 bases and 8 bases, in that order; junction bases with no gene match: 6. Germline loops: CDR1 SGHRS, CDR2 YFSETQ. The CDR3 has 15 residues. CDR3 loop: CASSSGQGALDTIYF. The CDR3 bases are TGCGCCAGCAGCTCGGGACAGGGGGCCTTGGACACCATATATTTT.

The CDR3 nucleotides read TGTGCCAGCAGTAGGGTCTGGAACACGGGACAGGGATCAGATACGCAGTATTTT. Translating gives CASSRVWNTGQGSDTQYF. This chain joins TRBV6-2 or TRBV6-3 and TRBJ2-3; TRBD1 matches at 9 bases. Germline V CDR1 and CDR2: MNHEY, SVGEGT. The V gene end was trimmed by 5 bases and the J gene end by 4 bases; junction bases not matched to a gene: 16. The CDR3 length is 18 residues.